The 27 T cell receptor beta chains in this list originate from one sample, sequenced in a study of shared clonotypes between healthy human individuals. Sequencing was performed with immunoSEQ multiplex PCR; in TCRdb, only in-frame clones are kept and a portion is missing. The sample contains millions of clones, around nine tenths of which appear only once. Material for sequencing was naive CD4+ T cells sorted from blood. Subset described: CD45RA+ positively selected. Every receptor here comes from a man between 18 and 35 years old in good health.

The sample holds one count of this clone. The rearrangement links TRBV30 to TRBJ2-1; 11 nucleotides align to TRBD1. There are 14 residues in the CDR3. The germline V gene encodes CDR1 GTSNPN and CDR2 SVGIG (reference sequence). Losses at the gene ends were 0 bases for V and 8 bases for J; bases not matched to a gene: 3. The DNA of the CDR3 is TGTGCCTGGAGTGTAGGGACAGGGGGACATGAGCAGTTCTTC. Translating it yields CAWSVGTGGHEQFF.

The chain has TRBV30 and TRBJ1-1; the match to TRBD1 covers 11 bases. J lost 6 bases, V lost 5 bases, and 2 bases had no gene match. The length of the CDR3 is 12 residues. Germline CDR1 GTSNPN, CDR2 SVGIG (reference sequence). CDR3: CAWGGQGAEAFF. DNA of the CDR3: TGTGCCTGGGGGGGACAGGGGGCTGAAGCTTTCTTT. The variable domain in full, with the rest retrieved from reference TRBV30 and TRBJ1-1, is SQTIHQWPATLVQPVGSPLSLECTVEGTSNPNLYWYRQAAGRGLQLLFYSVGIGQISSEVPQNLSASRPQDRQFILSSKKLLLSDSGFYLCAWGGQGAEAFFGQGTRLTVV.

The chain couples TRBV6-1 to TRBJ2-5; D is perhaps TRBD1 (6 bases). V lost 6 bases and J 5 bases, leaving 10 bases between the germline ends. This CDR3 has 12 amino acids. Germline values: CDR1 MNHNS, CDR2 SASEGT. CDR3 nucleotide sequence: TGTGCCAGCAGCCAGGGGTCGGAGACCCAGTACTTC. It yields the protein CASSQGSETQYF.

This chain connects TRBV13 to TRBJ2-7; D is undetermined. V lost 0 bases to trimming and J lost 7 bases, with 16 bases between them. Germline values: CDR1 PRHDT, CDR2 FYEKMQ (reference sequence). There are 15 residues in the CDR3. The CDR3 nucleotides are TGTGCCAGCAGCTTAGGCCATTCTGGTGTGGGGGAGCAGTACTTC. This encodes CASSLGHSGVGEQYF.

The chain has TRBV13 and TRBJ2-7; 7 bases map to TRBD1. Germline V gene data show CDR1 as PRHDT and CDR2 as FYEKMQ (reference sequence). Germline trimming cut 4 bases from V and 2 bases from J; bases unmatched to any gene: 5. The CDR3 loop spans 14 amino acids. The CDR3 bases are TGTGCCAGCAGCTACTCCGGGACAGCCTACGAGCAGTACTTC. It encodes CASSYSGTAYEQYF.

The J gene is TRBJ2-3, the V gene TRBV30; 7 bases fit TRBD1. Trimming removed 0 bases from V and 2 bases from J; junction bases left unmatched: 2. Germline V lookup: CDR1 GTSNPN, CDR2 SVGIG (reference sequence). The CDR3 consists of 14 residues. CDR3 amino acids: CAWSVGTATDTQYF. The CDR3 region has the DNA TGTGCCTGGAGTGTTGGGACAGCCACAGATACGCAGTATTTT.

The J gene is TRBJ2-5, the V gene TRBV19; 7 bases match TRBD1. Germline V gene data show CDR1 as LNHDA and CDR2 as SQIVND (reference sequence). Trimming at V came to 4 bases and at J to 4 bases, leaving 12 bases not matched to a gene. This CDR3 has 16 amino acids. The CDR3 region is CASSTTWAGGRETQYF. The CDR3, as DNA: TGTGCCAGTAGTACCACCTGGGCAGGGGGAAGAGAGACCCAGTACTTC.

V is TRBV2 and J is TRBJ1-2; D is unresolved. From germline, CDR1 is SNHLY and CDR2 FYNNEI. The V end lost 0 bases, the J end lost 8 bases, and 13 bases lay between the germline ends. The CDR3 spans 14 residues. For the CDR3, the DNA is TGTGCCAGCAGTGAAGCGCACGGGGTTTGGGGCTACACCTTC. It specifies CASSEAHGVWGYTF.

This clone was counted only a few times. CDR3 in DNA: TGTGCCAGCAGCAAAGGAGAGGGACAGGGGGCGCCTGGGGCCAAAAACATTCAGTACTTC. It codes for CASSKGEGQGAPGAKNIQYF. This chain links TRBV21-1 with TRBJ2-4; the table's D call, TRBD1, has no DNA check behind it. TRBV21-1 is recorded as a pseudogene. This CDR3 is 20 amino acids long.

The chain uses TRBV11-2 and TRBJ2-2; D uncertain. CDR3 size: 14 residues. Trimming stripped 5 bases from V and 0 bases from J, with 7 bases between. In germline, CDR1 is SGHAT, CDR2 FQNNGV. CDR3 sequence: CASSPFTNTGELFF. CDR3 coding DNA: TGTGCCAGCAGCCCCTTTACGAACACCGGGGAGCTGTTTTTT.

V gene TRBV30 combines with J gene TRBJ2-7; 7 bases are a match to TRBD2. The V segment lost 2 bases and the J segment 5 bases; nucleotides outside the gene matches: 12. The CDR3 consists of 15 residues. Germline values: CDR1 GTSNPN, CDR2 SVGIG (reference sequence). The DNA of the CDR3 is TGTGCCTGGAGTCCAATGGGGAGGGCCCGGCACGAGCAGTACTTC. It translates to CAWSPMGRARHEQYF.

The chain has TRBV28 and TRBJ1-6, with D possibly being TRBD1 (5 bases). The CDR3 is made up of 14 amino acids. Trimming stripped 10 bases from V and 3 bases from J, with 13 bases between. The germline gives CDR1 MDHEN, CDR2 SYDVKM. CDR3 DNA sequence: TGTGCCACCTCGACAGTAGACTATAATTCACCCCTCCACTTT. Translating it yields CATSTVDYNSPLHF.

The gene calls are TRBV27 and TRBJ2-1; 11 nucleotides agree with TRBD2. The trim removed 3 bases at V and 6 bases at J, leaving 4 bases unmatched. Looked up from germline, CDR1 is MNHEY and CDR2 is SMNVEV (reference sequence). The CDR3 runs to 15 residues. CDR3 sequence (DNA): TGTGCCAGCAGTTTGGTGCTAGCGGGGGGCAATGAGCAGTTCTTC. This encodes CASSLVLAGGNEQFF.

The chain joins TRBV30 to TRBJ1-6, with TRBD1 identical over 9 bases. Trimming cost V 5 bases and J 4 bases; bases outside gene matches: 6. CDR1 is GTSNPN and CDR2 is SVGIG in the germline V gene (reference sequence). The CDR3 covers 15 residues. CDR3 DNA sequence: TGTGCCTGGGGGACAGGGCTCGCTTATAATTCACCCCTCCACTTT. Translation gives CAWGTGLAYNSPLHF.

The chain has TRBV5-1 and TRBJ1-5; a possible D gene is TRBD1 (5 bases). The CDR3 loop spans 15 amino acids. Trimming removed 2 bases at V and 7 bases at J, with 16 bases between. Looked up from germline, CDR1 is SGHRS and CDR2 is YFSETQ. As DNA, the CDR3 is TGCGCCAGCAGCTTTGGGGGAGGGTCGACCCAGCCCCAGCATTTT. Protein product: CASSFGGGSTQPQHF. The full variable domain, rest sourced from reference TRBV5-1 and TRBJ1-5, is KAGVTQTPRYLIKTRGQQVTLSCSPISGHRSVSWYQQTPGQGLQFLFEYFSETQRNKGNFPGRFSGRQFSNSRSEMNVSTLELGDSALYLCASSFGGGSTQPQHFGDGTRLSIL.

With respect to this clone: This specimen includes other DNA sequences encoding the same CDR3. J is TRBJ1-3 and V is TRBV6-6; D is unclear. Trimming stripped 2 bases from V and 4 bases from J, with 12 bases between. The germline V gene has CDR1 MNHNY and CDR2 SVGAGI (reference sequence). The CDR3 is 15 amino acids. The CDR3 protein is CASSYRGSSGNTIYF. In nucleotides, the CDR3 is TGTGCCAGCAGTTACCGAGGGTCCTCCGGAAACACCATATATTTT.

In this sample, this clone turned up once. The rearrangement uses TRBV7-9 and TRBJ2-3, with TRBD1 matching over 7 bases. Germline V CDR1 and CDR2: SEHNR, FQNEAQ (reference sequence). The V and J ends lost 5 bases and 6 bases, in that order; junction bases with no gene match: 8. This CDR3 has 14 amino acids. CDR3 residues: CASSLDRAEDTQYF. CDR3 nucleotides: TGTGCCAGCAGCCTAGACAGGGCGGAGGATACGCAGTATTTT.

This clone was seen just once. The same CDR3 also results from other DNA sequences found in this sample. The V gene is TRBV7-2, the J gene TRBJ1-5, with D maybe TRBD1 (5 bases). Germline V gene data show CDR1 as SGHTA and CDR2 as FQGNSA. The CDR3 is made up of 14 amino acids. Trimming took off 1 base at V and 4 bases at J, with 8 bases between the two ends. This CDR3 is CASSLGGINQPQHF. DNA for the CDR3: TGTGCCAGCAGCTTAGGGGGCATAAATCAGCCCCAGCATTTT.

The chain links TRBV6-1 to TRBJ1-6, with TRBD1 matching 7 bases. The CDR3 is 17 amino acids. V trimming: 1 base; J trimming: 4 bases; junction bases outside the gene matches: 7. Looked up from germline, CDR1 is MNHNS and CDR2 is SASEGT. CDR3 in amino acids: CASSEGQGVLYNSPLHF. The CDR3 bases are TGTGCCAGCAGTGAAGGACAGGGAGTCCTGTATAATTCACCCCTCCACTTT.

V and J are TRBV10-1 and TRBJ2-3; D is possibly TRBD1 (8 bases). The CDR3 totals 15 residues. CDR1 is WNHNN and CDR2 is SYGVQD in the germline V gene (reference sequence). Trimming took off 6 bases at V and 4 bases at J, with 17 bases between the two ends. The CDR3 sequence: CASRSGQAGADTQYF. The DNA of the CDR3 is TGCGCCAGCAGGTCGGGACAGGCGGGGGCAGATACGCAGTATTTT.

As DNA, the CDR3 is TGTGCCAGCAGCCCCCTGGACACAGATACGCAGTATTTT. This encodes CASSPLDTDTQYF. The chain has TRBV14 and TRBJ2-3; D unresolved. The V gene's germline CDR1 is SGHDN and CDR2 FVKESK. The CDR3 loop spans 13 amino acids. With 4 bases removed from V and 2 bases from J, the gap between germline ends came to 7 bases.

This clone appeared a single time. V and J are TRBV4-2 and TRBJ1-1; a weak D match, TRBD1 (5 bases). This CDR3 is built from 15 residues. CDR1 and CDR2 (germline): LGHNA, YNFKEQ. With 3 bases removed from V and 4 bases from J, the gap between germline ends came to 15 bases. The CDR3: CASSQVRALGTEAFF. In nucleotides, the CDR3 is TGTGCCAGCAGCCAGGTCAGGGCGTTGGGCACTGAAGCTTTCTTT.

The chain links TRBV2 to TRBJ1-4; D call uncertain. Trimming left V 11 bases short and J 0 bases short, with 7 bases between. This CDR3 contains 12 residues. Germline V gives CDR1 SNHLY, CDR2 FYNNEI. This CDR3 reads CAPQSTNEKLFF. The CDR3 nucleotides read TGTGCCCCCCAGTCAACTAATGAAAAACTGTTTTTT.

This clone has a single count. The chain links TRBV4-3 to TRBJ2-7; TRBD2 matches at 7 bases. Germline V gene sequence: CDR1 LGHNA, CDR2 YSLEER. This CDR3 is built from 12 residues. V shed 0 bases and J 7 bases; nucleotides not matched to a gene: 0. CDR3 amino acids: CASSQEAGEQYF. The CDR3 nucleotides are TGCGCCAGCAGCCAAGAAGCGGGGGAGCAGTACTTC.

The chain recombines TRBV7-2 with TRBJ2-2, with D tentatively TRBD2 (5 bases). Germline V gene lookup returns CDR1 SGHTA and CDR2 FQGNSA. The V gene lost 4 bases and the J gene lost 5 bases, with 11 bases spanning the gap. The CDR3 runs to 14 residues. Here the CDR3 reads CASSSHTRTGELFF. In DNA, the CDR3 is TGTGCCAGCAGCTCCCATACTAGGACCGGGGAGCTGTTTTTT. The complete variable domain, with remaining parts taken from reference TRBV7-2 and TRBJ2-2, reads GAGVSQSPSNKVTEKGKDVELRCDPISGHTALYWYRQSLGQGLEFLIYFQGNSAPDKSGLPSDRFSAERTGGSVSTLTIQRTQQEDSAVYLCASSSHTRTGELFFGEGSRLTVL.

The chain's CDR3 is CAIKASREETQYF. The DNA for the CDR3 is TGTGCCATTAAGGCGTCTCGAGAAGAGACCCAGTACTTC. The rearrangement uses TRBV2 and TRBJ2-5; no firm D call. This CDR3 has 13 residues. Germline V lookup: CDR1 SNHLY, CDR2 FYNNEI. Trimming pared 10 bases from V and 3 bases from J, leaving 15 bases between.

The chain has TRBV6-1 and TRBJ1-2, with D perhaps TRBD1 (5 bases). Germline CDR1 and CDR2: MNHNS and SASEGT. V was shortened by 7 bases and J by 3 bases, with 12 bases between the two germline ends. This CDR3 has 13 residues. The CDR3 loop is CASTSGVHYGYTF. The CDR3 coding sequence is TGTGCCAGCACTTCGGGGGTCCACTATGGCTACACCTTC.